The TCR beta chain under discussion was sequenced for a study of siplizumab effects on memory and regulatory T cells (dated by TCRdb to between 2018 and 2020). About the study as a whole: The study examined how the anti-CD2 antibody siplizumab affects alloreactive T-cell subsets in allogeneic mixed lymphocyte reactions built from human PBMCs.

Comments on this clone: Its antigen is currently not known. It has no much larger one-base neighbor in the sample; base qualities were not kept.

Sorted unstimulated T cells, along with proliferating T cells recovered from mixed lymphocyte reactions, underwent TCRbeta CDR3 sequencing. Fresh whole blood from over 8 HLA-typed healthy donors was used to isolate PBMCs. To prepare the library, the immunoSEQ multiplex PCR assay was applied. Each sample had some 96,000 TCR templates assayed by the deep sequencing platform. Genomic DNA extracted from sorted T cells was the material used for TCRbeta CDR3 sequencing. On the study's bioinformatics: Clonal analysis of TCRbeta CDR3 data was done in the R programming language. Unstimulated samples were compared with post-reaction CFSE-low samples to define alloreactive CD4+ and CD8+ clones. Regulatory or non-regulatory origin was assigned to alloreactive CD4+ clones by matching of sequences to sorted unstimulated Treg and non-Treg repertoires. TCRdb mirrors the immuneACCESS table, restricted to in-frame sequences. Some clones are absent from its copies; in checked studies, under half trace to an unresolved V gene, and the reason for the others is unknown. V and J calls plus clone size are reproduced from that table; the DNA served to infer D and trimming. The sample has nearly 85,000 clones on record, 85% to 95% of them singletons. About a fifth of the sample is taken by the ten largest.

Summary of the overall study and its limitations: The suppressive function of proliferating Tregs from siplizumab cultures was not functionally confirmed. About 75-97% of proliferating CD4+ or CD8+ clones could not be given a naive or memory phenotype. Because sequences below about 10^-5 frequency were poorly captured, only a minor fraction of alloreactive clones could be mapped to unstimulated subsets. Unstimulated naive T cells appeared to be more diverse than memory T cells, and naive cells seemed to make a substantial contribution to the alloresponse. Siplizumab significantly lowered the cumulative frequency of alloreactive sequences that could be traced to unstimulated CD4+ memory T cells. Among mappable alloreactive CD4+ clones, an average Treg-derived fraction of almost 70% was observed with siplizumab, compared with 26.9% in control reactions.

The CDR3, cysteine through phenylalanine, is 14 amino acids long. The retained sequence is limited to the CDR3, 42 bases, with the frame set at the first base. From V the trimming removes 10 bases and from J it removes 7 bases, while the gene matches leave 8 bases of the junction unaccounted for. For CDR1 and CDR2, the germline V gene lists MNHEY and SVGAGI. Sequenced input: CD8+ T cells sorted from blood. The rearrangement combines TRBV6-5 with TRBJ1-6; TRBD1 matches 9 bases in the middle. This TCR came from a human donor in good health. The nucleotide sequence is TGTGCCACCCAGCTTGGACAGGGGAATTCACCCCTCCACTTT. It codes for CATQLGQGNSPLHF.